The next 8 T cell receptor beta chains were all read from a single sample in a study of blood T cell repertoires in COVID-19. Data came from immunoSEQ multiplex PCR; TCRdb stores just in-frame clones and leaves some out. The data contain 350,000 to 550,000 clones, approximately 90% of them singletons. Specimen: peripheral blood. All receptors come from a woman aged 25 to 39 with acute or convalescent COVID-19.

The rearrangement joins TRBV7-9 to TRBJ1-2, with D unresolved. The CDR3 extends over 15 amino acids. Trimming removed 4 bases at V and 4 bases at J, with 16 bases between. Germline-derived CDR1 and CDR2 are SEHNR and FQNEAQ (reference sequence). In DNA form, the CDR3 reads TGTGCCAGCAGCTCTACTATTCGACTGAGCTATGGCTACACCTTC. It yields the protein CASSSTIRLSYGYTF.

The rearrangement links TRBV30 to TRBJ2-7; 8 bases align to TRBD1. The V gene end was trimmed by 2 bases and the J gene end by 7 bases; junction bases not matched to a gene: 7. The CDR3 extends over 13 amino acids. Germline lookup yields CDR1 GTSNPN and CDR2 SVGIG (reference sequence). DNA for the CDR3: TGTGCCTGGAGTACAGGGGGGCGGGGAGAGCAGTACTTC. Translated, it gives CAWSTGGRGEQYF.

J is TRBJ2-3 and V is TRBV7-3, with TRBD1 as a possible D gene (5 bases). Trimming removed 2 bases at V and 4 bases at J, with 13 bases between. The CDR3 has 15 amino acids. Germline-derived CDR1 and CDR2 are SGHTA and FQGTGA. CDR3 DNA sequence: TGTGCCAGCAGCTTAGGGTTATGGGGCTCAGATACGCAGTATTTT. It encodes CASSLGLWGSDTQYF.

V and J are TRBV19 and TRBJ2-3, with TRBD2 matching over 7 bases. Trimming at V came to 0 bases and at J to 13 bases, leaving 7 bases not matched to a gene. Germline lookup yields CDR1 LNHDA and CDR2 SQIVND (reference sequence). The CDR3 runs 13 residues. In DNA form, the CDR3 reads TGTGCCAGTAGTATAGATCGGCGGGGGTTGGAGTATTTT. Translated: CASSIDRRGLEYF.

V usage is TRBV9 and J usage is TRBJ1-3; 10 bases match TRBD1. V lost 3 bases and J lost 10; bases outside the gene matches: 13. Germline CDR1 reads SGDLS; CDR2 reads YYNGEE. The CDR3 contains 16 residues. The CDR3 DNA follows: TGTGCCAGCAGCGGAACGGGGACAGGGGAAGGGACAACCATATATTTT. Protein sequence: CASSGTGTGEGTTIYF.

The V call is TRBV6-5, the J call TRBJ1-6; D unresolved. Germline CDR1 and CDR2: MNHEY and SVGAGI. The CDR3 is 13 amino acids. The V end was cut by 5 bases, the J end by 7 bases, with 9 bases between. The CDR3 DNA follows: TGTGCCAGCAGTAGCAGGTCGAATTCACCCCTCCACTTT. Translating it yields CASSSRSNSPLHF.

The chain couples TRBV4-2 to TRBJ2-7, with D possibly matching TRBD1 (6 bases). Germline V gene lookup returns CDR1 LGHNA and CDR2 YNFKEQ. Between the trimmed V and J ends, which lost 2 bases and 2 bases, there was a span of 13 bases. The CDR3 runs 15 residues. DNA of the CDR3: TGTGCCAGCAGCCAATCCACAGGGAGCCCCTACGAGCAGTACTTC. It is translated as CASSQSTGSPYEQYF.

V is TRBV5-1 and J is TRBJ2-7; the match to TRBD1 covers 10 bases. From germline, CDR1 is SGHRS and CDR2 YFSETQ. This CDR3 contains 15 residues. V was pared by 3 bases and J by 2 bases, with 5 bases of the junction left unmatched. The CDR3 sequence: CASSWGDRGPYEQYF. Written as DNA, the CDR3 is TGCGCCAGCAGCTGGGGGGACAGGGGCCCCTACGAGCAGTACTTC.